This T cell receptor (beta chain) appears in the sequencing data of a study of PD-1 blockade in classical Hodgkin lymphoma. Whole-study results and caveats: Baseline diversity was lower in partial responders and progressors than complete responders.

Judged by abundance, this clone is medium-sized. Its antigen is as yet unknown. The CDR3 covers 12 residues. Trimming pared 1 base from V and 8 bases from J, leaving 6 bases between. Germline-derived CDR1 and CDR2 are MDHEN and SYDVKM. With no exception, relapse followed autologous stem cell transplantation in all patients, and brentuximab vedotin exposure varied. Assay used: immunoSEQ multiplex PCR; TCRdb lists only in-frame clones, some missing. The data show 9,900 or so clones, about 70% seen once. Specimen: peripheral blood mononuclear cells (PBMCs), collected at baseline. V gene TRBV28 combines with J gene TRBJ2-1; D is undetermined. The sequence was collected from a human donor with classical Hodgkin lymphoma. The CDR3 DNA is TGTGCCAGCAGTTTATCATCTGATGAGCAGTTCTTC. Translated: CASSLSSDEQFF.